This T cell receptor (beta chain) derives from a study of blood T cell repertoires in COVID-19. Overall study: Some COVID-19 samples were acute and others convalescent; all came from the United States, Italy and Spain.

Participant age was roughly 18 to 90 years, and participants resided in 20 to 30 US areas. Participants reported their clinical history, and cohort assignment relied on those reports. How the authors handled the data: Amplification from reference gene primers served as the basis for estimated nucleated cell counts. Method: immunoSEQ multiplex PCR; TCRdb's copy keeps in-frame clones and lacks some. The DNA gave D and trimming, while V, J and clone size come from that table. The data contain under 450,000 clones, 80% to 90% of them singletons. Sequencing was carried out using PBMCs or T cells enriched from blood (not recorded which). The TCR sequence derives from a man between 25 and 39 years old who had recovered from COVID-19.

CDR3 residues: CASSRGYQETQYF. The CDR3 bases are TGTGCCAGCAGCCGAGGGTACCAAGAGACCCAGTACTTC. This sequence joins TRBV7-2 and TRBJ2-5; tentatively, D is TRBD2 (5 bases). V gave up 5 bases and J gave up 0 bases, with 7 bases separating them. The CDR3 has 13 amino acids. Germline lookup yields CDR1 SGHTA and CDR2 FQGNSA.